The next 9 T cell receptor beta chains were all read from a single sample in a study of blood T cell repertoires in COVID-19. TCRdb's table, derived via immunoSEQ multiplex PCR, lists solely in-frame clones and lacks some. The sample includes 60,000 or so clones, roughly three quarters seen only once; the top ten take 3.2%. Source material: peripheral blood. All receptors come from a man aged 55 to 70 with acute or convalescent COVID-19.

The J gene is TRBJ2-1, the V gene TRBV27, with 11 bases that match TRBD2. Germline values: CDR1 MNHEY, CDR2 SMNVEV (reference sequence). J gave up 7 bases and V 8 bases, and 16 bases lay outside the gene matches. CDR3 length: 17 amino acids. CDR3 sequence: CASAFRLAGGMENEQFF. The CDR3 DNA is TGTGCCAGCGCTTTTCGCCTAGCGGGGGGTATGGAAAATGAGCAGTTCTTC.

The chain couples TRBV5-1 to TRBJ2-3, with 10 bases aligning to TRBD1. CDR3 size: 16 residues. Trimming took 1 base from V and 4 from J; bases not matched to a gene: 6. CDR1 SGHRS and CDR2 YFSETQ come from the germline V gene. DNA of the CDR3: TGCGCCAGCAGCTTGCCGACAGGGGGCGGCGCAGATACGCAGTATTTT. It codes for CASSLPTGGGADTQYF.

The chain uses TRBV7-3 and TRBJ2-1, with a weak D call TRBD1 (5 bases). The CDR3 runs 13 residues. V lost 5 bases and J 10 bases, leaving 15 bases between the germline ends. The V gene's germline CDR1 is SGHTA and CDR2 FQGTGA. The CDR3 DNA is TGTGCCAGCAGCGTCGTCAGGGATAGCGAGCAGTTCTTC. This gives the protein CASSVVRDSEQFF.

V gene TRBV19 combines with J gene TRBJ2-1, with a weak D call TRBD2 (6 bases). Between the trimmed V and J ends, which lost 7 bases and 4 bases, there was a span of 17 bases. Germline CDR1 LNHDA, CDR2 SQIVND (reference sequence). This CDR3 comprises 15 residues. The CDR3 reads CASKTGVSPYNEQFF. CDR3 coding DNA: TGTGCCAGTAAAACGGGAGTTAGCCCTTACAATGAGCAGTTCTTC.

The chain uses TRBV6-1 and TRBJ1-5; TRBD1 matches 12 bases. The CDR3 length is 15 residues. Looked up from germline, CDR1 is MNHNS and CDR2 is SASEGT. The ends lost 7 bases at V and 6 bases at J; junction bases unmatched: 7. The CDR3 DNA sequence: TGTGCCAGCAAACCGGGACAGGGGGCTAGTCAGCCCCAGCATTTT. Translating it yields CASKPGQGASQPQHF.

The chain combines TRBV5-4 with TRBJ2-3; D is perhaps TRBD1 (5 bases). Germline loops: CDR1 SGHNT, CDR2 YYREEE (reference sequence). V was clipped by 0 bases and J by 1 base, with 9 bases between them. This CDR3 contains 15 residues. The CDR3 here is CASSLALGGTDTQYF. Written as DNA, the CDR3 is TGTGCCAGCAGCTTGGCTCTAGGGGGCACAGATACGCAGTATTTT.

V is TRBV5-5 and J is TRBJ1-1; a possible D gene is TRBD1 (5 bases). The germline V and J ends were trimmed by 1 base and 4 bases, with 11 bases remaining between them. The CDR3 spans 14 residues. CDR1 is SGHKS and CDR2 is YYEKEE in the germline V gene (reference sequence). CDR3 sequence reads: CASSLKVGATEAFF. The CDR3 DNA reads as TGTGCCAGCAGCTTGAAAGTAGGGGCCACTGAAGCTTTCTTT.

The rearrangement uses TRBV7-2 and TRBJ1-5; a possible D gene is TRBD1 (5 bases). The CDR3 consists of 16 residues. V was shortened by 4 bases and J by 4 bases, with 17 bases between the two germline ends. Germline values: CDR1 SGHTA, CDR2 FQGNSA. CDR3 loop: CASSSLPTVRNQPQHF. CDR3 DNA: TGTGCCAGCAGCTCCCTCCCGACAGTCCGGAATCAGCCCCAGCATTTT. Drawing the rest from reference TRBV7-2 and TRBJ1-5, the complete variable domain is GAGVSQSPSNKVTEKGKDVELRCDPISGHTALYWYRQSLGQGLEFLIYFQGNSAPDKSGLPSDRFSAERTGGSVSTLTIQRTQQEDSAVYLCASSSLPTVRNQPQHFGDGTRLSIL.

V gene TRBV24-1 combines with J gene TRBJ1-2, with D possibly being TRBD1 (6 bases). Deletions cut 5 bases from V and 5 bases from J, with 14 bases between. This CDR3 contains 14 residues. Germline V gives CDR1 KGHDR, CDR2 SFDVKD. CDR3 in DNA: TGTGCCACCAGTGCGGACAGCGGGGGGTATGGCTACACCTTC. Translating it yields CATSADSGGYGYTF.